What follows describes a single T cell receptor (beta chain). Its target is not known. The entry originates in a study of T cell responses to AZD1222 COVID-19 vaccine. Findings and caveats of the study: Clonal diversity was possibly underestimated, and white British individuals and females predominated among donors.

Germline lookup yields CDR1 SGHRS and CDR2 YFSETQ. J lost 4 bases, V lost 4 bases, and 10 bases had no gene match. There are 15 residues in the CDR3. Sequencing used immunoSEQ multiplex PCR; TCRdb keeps in-frame clones, though not all of them. The table shows about 160,000 clones, with approximately 87% occurring only once. The receptor was isolated from an adult who received the AZD1222 COVID-19 vaccine. The sample was peripheral blood, taken 28 days after the second AZD1222 dose. The J gene is TRBJ1-2, the V gene TRBV5-1; 7 nucleotides match TRBD1. The CDR3 DNA is TGCGCCAGCAGCGAGGGGAACGGGGACAGCTATGGCTACACCTTC. It encodes CASSEGNGDSYGYTF.